This T cell receptor beta chain was observed in a study of early T cells in non-severe SARS-CoV-2 infection. Study-level information: The chains were unpaired, and the sequenced material was bulk RNA from unsorted whole blood.

The CDR3 is made up of 14 amino acids. Trimming removed 0 bases at V and 3 bases at J, with 9 bases between. In germline, CDR1 is SEHNR, CDR2 FQNEAQ (reference sequence). Tagging with unique molecular identifiers was applied to individual cDNA molecules. TCRdb independently ran MiXCR on the 5' RACE reads; one entry per CDR3 protein. The sample holds 60,000 to 75,000 distinct CDR3 sequences; 12% are singletons and the top ten take around 5.8%. Of note for this clonotype: Its antigen is unidentified.

Whole-study results and caveats: Sequences matched to VDJdb favored anti-spike CD8 responses, while private and CD4 specificities were missed.

Input material: whole blood. The V gene is TRBV7-9, the J gene TRBJ2-7; maybe TRBD1 (6 bases). This receptor was obtained from an adult who was a healthcare worker with PCR-confirmed SARS-CoV-2 infection or an uninfected control (not recorded which). The CDR3 reads CASSLAGDNYEQYF. The CDR3 DNA follows: TGTGCCAGCAGCTTAGCGGGGGACAACTACGAGCAGTACTTC.